These T cell receptor beta chains were read from a single sample in a study of early T cells in non-severe SARS-CoV-2 infection. From the 5' RACE reads, TCRdb called clonotypes with MiXCR, one entry per CDR3 protein. The sample yields 80,000 to 95,000 distinct CDR3 sequences, roughly an eighth seen once. The sample consisted of whole blood. Receptors were obtained from an adult who was a healthcare worker with PCR-confirmed SARS-CoV-2 infection or an uninfected control (not recorded which). Both conserved end residues are part of each CDR3. The D gene is left open where the match is weak. Only some rows state a clone size, as once, few, many or a class for expanded clones.

D | J | V | size | DNA | CDR3
NA | TRBJ2-1 | TRBV7-9 | many | TGTGCCAGCAGCTTAGCGGGGGGAGTCGACTACAATGAGCAGTTCTTC | CASSLAGGVDYNEQFF
NA | TRBJ2-1 | TRBV12-3/TRBV12-4 | few | TGTGCCAGCAGCCTCAGACTTGTCAATGAGCAGTTCTTC | CASSLRLVNEQFF
NA | TRBJ2-1 | TRBV6-6 | few | TGTGCCACCCGCCTTAACAATGAGCAGTTCTTC | CATRLNNEQFF
NA | TRBJ2-1 | TRBV5-1 | many | TGCGCCAGCAGCTTGGATCCAGCGGCTAACAATGAGCAGTTCTTC | CASSLDPAANNEQFF
NA | TRBJ1-1 | TRBV3-1 | NA | TGTGCCAGCAGCCAATCTACGAACACTGAAGCTTTCTTT | CASSQSTNTEAFF
NA | TRBJ1-1 | TRBV5-4 | NA | TGTGCCAGCAGCTTGCAGGGGCTTGAAGTTTTCTTT | CASSLQGLEVFF
TRBD2 | TRBJ2-3 | TRBV13 | many | TGTGCCAGCACCAGCGGGAGATCTAGCACAGATACGCAGTATTTT | CASTSGRSSTDTQYF
NA | TRBJ2-6 | TRBV5-4 | NA | TGTGCCAGCAGCTTGGTCAACTCTGGGGCCAACGTCCTGACTTTC | CASSLVNSGANVLTF
TRBD1 | TRBJ1-6 | TRBV7-2 | many | TGTCCTTTGAGGGACAGGTCACTTCTCATATCTGATTCACCCCTCCACTTT | CPLRDRSLLISDSPLHF
TRBD1 | TRBJ2-2 | TRBV6-6 | many | TGTGCCAGCAAGCGGGACAGGGGGCTTATCGGGGAGCTGTTTTTT | CASKRDRGLIGELFF
TRBD1 | TRBJ2-2 | TRBV5-1 | few | TGCGCCAGCAGCTTGGTCCCGCCCGGACAGGGCAACACCGGGGAGCTGTTTTTT | CASSLVPPGQGNTGELFF
NA | TRBJ1-1 | TRBV12-3/TRBV12-4 | many | TGTGCCAGCAGTTCCAGCAGGAACACTGAAGCTTTCTTT | CASSSSRNTEAFF
NA | TRBJ2-7 | TRBV10-2 | few | TGCGCCAGCTGCGAATTCATGGGGTCAATCTACGAGCAGTACTTC | CASCEFMGSIYEQYF
NA | TRBJ2-7 | TRBV5-6 | few | TGTGCCAGCAGCCACAGGGATGGAAATTACGAGCAGTACTTC | CASSHRDGNYEQYF
NA | TRBJ2-7 | TRBV6-6 | NA | TGTGCCAGCAGTCCTACAGGGATCTACGAGCAGTACTTC | CASSPTGIYEQYF
NA | TRBJ2-5 | TRBV11-3 | many | TGTGCCAGCAGCTTAGGGCCTAGTGGATCGGAGACCCAGTACTTC | CASSLGPSGSETQYF
NA | TRBJ2-7 | TRBV28 | NA | TGTGCCAGCAGTTTAATGCGGCAGTACTACGAGCAGTACTTC | CASSLMRQYYEQYF
TRBD2 | TRBJ2-3 | TRBV7-6 | few | TGTGCCAGCAGCTTACTACTAGCGGGAGGGCGAAACACAGATACGCAGTATTTT | CASSLLLAGGRNTDTQYF
TRBD2 | TRBJ2-3 | TRBV7-2 | NA | TGTGCCAGCAGGGCGGGAGCAACAGATACGCAGTATTTT | CASRAGATDTQYF
NA | TRBJ2-1 | TRBV12-3/TRBV12-4 | NA | TGTGCCAGCAGTCAGGGACTTGAGCAGTTCTTC | CASSQGLEQFF
NA | TRBJ1-5 | TRBV29-1 | NA | TGCAGCGTCTCTGTAGGGGGCAATCAGCCCCAGCATTTT | CSVSVGGNQPQHF
TRBD1 | TRBJ2-3 | TRBV6-5 | many | TGTGCCAGCAGTTTTCGGGACAGGGTGTCAGATACGCAGTATTTT | CASSFRDRVSDTQYF
TRBD2 | TRBJ2-5 | TRBV7-6 | few | TGTGCCAGCAGCTTAGCCTTCGTAGCGGGGGACCAAGAGACCCAGTACTTC | CASSLAFVAGDQETQYF
NA | TRBJ1-2 | TRBV6-2/TRBV6-3 | few | TGTGCCAGCAGTTACAGAGGGTATGGCTACACCTTC | CASSYRGYGYTF
TRBD2 | TRBJ2-1 | TRBV12-3/TRBV12-4 | few | TGTGCCAGCAGTTCGGGGACTAGCGGGAGCTCTGAGCAGTTCTTC | CASSSGTSGSSEQFF
NA | TRBJ1-5 | TRBV6-1 | few | TGTGCCAGCAGTGAGCCCCTTGGGTTTGGCAATCAGCCCCAGCATTTT | CASSEPLGFGNQPQHF
NA | TRBJ2-1 | TRBV25-1 | few | TGTGCCAGCCAAAAGCGGAGCTCCTACAATGAGCAGTTCTTC | CASQKRSSYNEQFF
NA | TRBJ1-2 | TRBV18 | few | TGTGCCAGCTCGCGTGGGACATCAGATCGGGACGGCTACACCTTC | CASSRGTSDRDGYTF